This record looks at one T cell receptor beta chain sequence and its context. What it binds is unknown. These data come from a study of CD8 T cells in ankylosing spondylitis. V lost 0 bases to trimming and J lost 8 bases, with 14 bases between them. Germline CDR1 reads MNHNS; CDR2 reads SASEGT. The CDR3 sequence is 14 residues long. TCRdb reanalysed the 5' RACE reads using MiXCR and keeps one entry per CDR3 protein. The sample consists of 350,000 to 550,000 distinct CDR3 sequences, 25% to 30% of them appearing once. Notes on the study in general: The study identified a TCR beta motif of roughly eight highly homologous variants that appeared characteristic of ankylosing spondylitis blood.

The receptor's source is a male donor with ankylosing spondylitis. Sequencing was performed on blood, either unsorted or a sorted T cell fraction (not recorded which). The rearrangement joins TRBV6-1 to TRBJ2-7, with a tentative D call TRBD1 (6 bases). Here the CDR3 reads CASSEAGGPTKQYF. DNA of the CDR3: TGTGCCAGCAGTGAAGCAGGGGGTCCTACGAAGCAGTACTTC.